This T cell receptor beta chain emerged from a study of technical replicates of blood from a few donors. The protocol was immunoSEQ multiplex PCR, while the TCRdb copy is restricted to in-frame clones and leaves out a portion. The sample holds about 100,000 clones, 95% to 96% seen once. What was sequenced was T cells isolated from PBMCs. The receptor was isolated from a human donor in good health.

The CDR3 loop is CASSLTGGMTEAFF. For the CDR3, the DNA is TGTGCCAGCAGCTTAACAGGGGGTATGACTGAAGCTTTCTTT. The chain uses TRBV5-4 and TRBJ1-1; 8 bases line up with TRBD1. Per the germline V gene, CDR1 is SGHNT and CDR2 is YYREEE (reference sequence). The CDR3 consists of 14 residues. With V trimmed by 2 bases and J by 5 bases, 5 bases remained unmatched.